This TCR beta chain derives from a study of response to subunit inactivated influenza vaccine. Findings of the study overall: Authors suggested that a seasonal influenza vaccination recruits few new T cells each time.

The ends lost 3 bases at V and 3 bases at J; junction bases unmatched: 11. The CDR3 has 16 residues. The germline V gene has CDR1 MDHEN and CDR2 SYDVKM. This clonotype was seen only a few times. Its antigen remains unidentified. Using its own MiXCR run on the RT-PCR reads, TCRdb lists one record per CDR3 protein. Found here are under 550,000 distinct CDR3 sequences, around 7.9% of them singletons; the top ten hold 10% to 15%. Specimen: PBMCs from blood, collected around 25 months after vaccination. The sequence was collected from a man between 50 and 70 years old who received an inactivated influenza vaccine. V gene TRBV28 combines with J gene TRBJ2-7, with TRBD1 matching over 7 bases. In nucleotides, the CDR3 is TGTGCCAGCAGTTTTCCGCTCGACAGGGAAAACTACGAGCAGTACTTC. This sequence encodes CASSFPLDRENYEQYF.